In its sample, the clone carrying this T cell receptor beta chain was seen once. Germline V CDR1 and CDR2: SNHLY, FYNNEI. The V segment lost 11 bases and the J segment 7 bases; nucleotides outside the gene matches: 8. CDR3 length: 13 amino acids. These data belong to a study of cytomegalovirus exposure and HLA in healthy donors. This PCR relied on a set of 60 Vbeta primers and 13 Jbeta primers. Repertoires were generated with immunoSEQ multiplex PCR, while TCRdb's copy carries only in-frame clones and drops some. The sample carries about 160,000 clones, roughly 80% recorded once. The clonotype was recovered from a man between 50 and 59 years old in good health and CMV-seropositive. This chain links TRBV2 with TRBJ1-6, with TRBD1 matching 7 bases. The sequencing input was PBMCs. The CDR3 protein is CAVVRDSNSPLHF. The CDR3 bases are TGTGCCGTAGTCCGGGACAGCAATTCACCCCTCCACTTT.